A single sample is the source of the 21 T cell receptor beta chains below, sequenced in a study of response to subunit inactivated influenza vaccine. From the RT-PCR reads, TCRdb called clonotypes with MiXCR, one entry per CDR3 protein. The table includes roughly 500,000 distinct CDR3 sequences, more than 15% detected once. Source: CD4+ T cells sorted from PBMCs, taken less than 30 months after vaccination. The receptors were gathered from a man between 50 and 75 years old who received an inactivated influenza vaccine.

V usage is TRBV7-2 and J usage is TRBJ1-6; a possible D gene is TRBD1 (6 bases). CDR3 length: 15 amino acids. Germline CDR1 is SGHTA and CDR2 is FQGNSA. V was trimmed by 1 base and J by 5 bases, leaving 9 bases between them. The DNA of the CDR3 is TGTGCCAGCAGCTTAGGCCCAGGGGATAATTCACCCCTCCACTTT. Translated, it gives CASSLGPGDNSPLHF.

This clonotype was seen a few times. The chain combines TRBV11-1 with TRBJ2-1; D gene ambiguous. V was clipped by 1 base and J by 3 bases, with 22 bases between them. The V gene's germline CDR1 is SGHAT and CDR2 FQDESV (reference sequence). The length of the CDR3 is 19 residues. The CDR3 loop is CASSLGFGYSRTDYNEQFF. Here the CDR3 DNA reads TGTGCCAGCAGCTTAGGCTTTGGATACTCCCGTACCGACTACAATGAGCAGTTCTTC.

In its sample, this clonotype was seen many times. This chain uses TRBV20-1 with TRBJ2-1, with 11 bases aligning to TRBD2. V dropped 4 bases and J dropped 2; count of bases not matched to a gene: 4. The CDR3 is 15 residues long. Germline-derived CDR1 and CDR2 are DFQATT and SNEGSKA (reference sequence). The CDR3 is CSAIPSGGPYNEQFF. CDR3 in DNA: TGCAGTGCTATTCCTAGCGGGGGGCCCTACAATGAGCAGTTCTTC.

This clonotype showed up just a few times. The genes are TRBV5-1 and TRBJ2-1; the D gene is possibly TRBD2 (5 bases). This CDR3 is built from 13 residues. The germline gives CDR1 SGHRS, CDR2 YFSETQ. Trimming cost V 0 bases and J 10 bases, with 11 bases left between them. The CDR3 sequence: CASSLVEGGEQFF. The CDR3 DNA is TGCGCCAGCAGCTTGGTTGAGGGTGGGGAGCAGTTCTTC.

This clonotype was counted between two and nine times. The V gene is TRBV11-2, the J gene TRBJ2-1, with D uncertain. V was trimmed by 4 bases and J by 6 bases, leaving 10 bases between them. Germline assignment: CDR1 SGHAT and CDR2 FQNNGV. The CDR3 runs 13 residues. DNA of the CDR3: TGTGCCAGCAGCTCTGGCTTACTCAATGAGCAGTTCTTC. Translating it yields CASSSGLLNEQFF. The whole variable domain, filled in from reference TRBV11-2 and TRBJ2-1, reads EAGVAQSPRYKIIEKRQSVAFWCNPISGHATLYWYQQILGQGPKLLIQFQNNGVVDDSQLPKDRFSAERLKGVDSTLKIQPAKLEDSAVYLCASSSGLLNEQFFGPGTRLTVL.

The chain joins TRBV5-1 to TRBJ1-1; D may be TRBD1 (6 bases). Germline V CDR1 and CDR2: SGHRS, YFSETQ. The V and J ends lost 0 bases and 0 bases respectively, with 12 bases between them. The CDR3 is 16 residues long. CDR3 nucleotide sequence: TGCGCCAGCAGCTTGGGTCAGGGGTTAATGAACACTGAAGCTTTCTTT. Translated: CASSLGQGLMNTEAFF. Together with reference TRBV5-1 and TRBJ1-1, the CDR3 gives the full variable domain: KAGVTQTPRYLIKTRGQQVTLSCSPISGHRSVSWYQQTPGQGLQFLFEYFSETQRNKGNFPGRFSGRQFSNSRSEMNVSTLELGDSALYLCASSLGQGLMNTEAFFGQGTRLTVV.

The J gene is TRBJ2-7, the V gene TRBV19; possible D gene TRBD1, 5 bases. Trimming removed 3 bases from V and 2 bases from J, with 11 bases in between. The CDR3 is 14 amino acids. Per the germline V gene, CDR1 is LNHDA and CDR2 is SQIVND (reference sequence). The CDR3 spells CASSITGTAYEQYF. The DNA for the CDR3 is TGTGCCAGTAGTATCACAGGAACGGCCTACGAGCAGTACTTC.

This clonotype was picked up many times. At one boundary the junction diverges from the germline segment, which might be a read error. V and J are TRBV12-3 or TRBV12-4 and TRBJ1-5; D perhaps matches TRBD1 (5 bases). There are 15 residues in the CDR3. CDR3 region: CASSIAGVNNQPQHF. In DNA form, the CDR3 reads TGTGCCAGCAGTATAGCGGGGGTCAACAATCAGCCCCAGCATTTT.

This clonotype was detected many times. This sequence joins TRBV5-1 and TRBJ1-4; 7 positions match TRBD1. This CDR3 comprises 14 residues. Per the germline V gene, CDR1 is SGHRS and CDR2 is YFSETQ. The V gene end was trimmed by 4 bases and the J gene end by 8 bases; junction bases not matched to a gene: 8. The CDR3 DNA follows: TGCGCCAGCAGCGACACAGGGGTGGAGGAAAAACTGTTTTTT. The encoded protein is CASSDTGVEEKLFF.

The chain employs TRBV29-1 and TRBJ2-1; TRBD2 matches at 8 bases. Germline CDR1 reads SQVTM; CDR2 reads ANQGSEA. V shed 3 bases and J 7 bases; nucleotides not matched to a gene: 17. There are 17 residues in the CDR3. DNA of the CDR3: TGCAGCGTTGATGGGGGGCCGGGACTAGGGATTCTTAATGAGCAGTTCTTC. Amino acids: CSVDGGPGLGILNEQFF.

The chain joins TRBV12-3 or TRBV12-4 to TRBJ2-7; 10 nucleotides align to TRBD1. CDR3 length: 15 amino acids. V was pared by 6 bases and J by 5 bases, with 10 bases of the junction left unmatched. DNA for the CDR3: TGTGCCAGCAGCGGGGAGGGACAGGGGTGGGACGAGCAGTACTTC. Encoded protein: CASSGEGQGWDEQYF.

This clonotype has at least ten counts. The chain links TRBV5-1 to TRBJ2-4; TRBD1 agrees at 8 bases. Trimming at V came to 2 bases and at J to 1 base, leaving 5 bases not matched to a gene. Germline CDR1 is SGHRS and CDR2 is YFSETQ. The CDR3 runs 16 residues. CDR3 DNA sequence: TGCGCCAGCAGCTTTGGTGACAGGGGTGCCAAAAACATTCAGTACTTC. Its protein is CASSFGDRGAKNIQYF.

This clonotype has at least ten counts. The V and J genes are TRBV24-1 and TRBJ2-3; D unresolved. V was pared by 2 bases and J by 5 bases, with 13 bases between. Per the germline V gene, CDR1 is KGHDR and CDR2 is SFDVKD. The CDR3 is 15 amino acids. The CDR3 region has the DNA TGTGCCACCAGTGATTGGACGGCGATGGAAGATACGCAGTATTTT. This gives the protein CATSDWTAMEDTQYF.

In this sample, this clonotype turned up a few times. V and J are TRBV20-1 and TRBJ1-2; D unresolved. V lost 0 bases, J lost 3 bases, and 14 bases lay in between. The germline gives CDR1 DFQATT, CDR2 SNEGSKA (reference sequence). This CDR3 comprises 15 residues. CDR3 region: CSARDFGRVDYGYTF. In nucleotides, the CDR3 is TGCAGTGCTAGAGATTTCGGAAGGGTTGACTATGGCTACACCTTC.

This clonotype was found a few times. V gene TRBV6-5 combines with J gene TRBJ1-6, with no clear D. V was clipped by 0 bases and J by 13 bases, with 7 bases between them. CDR1 MNHEY and CDR2 SVGAGI come from the germline V gene. The CDR3 runs 12 residues. The CDR3 protein is CASSYSLGPLHF. CDR3 nucleotides: TGTGCCAGCAGTTACTCGTTGGGTCCCCTCCACTTT.

The V gene is TRBV3-1, the J gene TRBJ2-3; TRBD1 agrees at 8 bases. With 1 base clipped from V and 9 bases from J, the junction kept 12 bases outside the gene matches. Germline V lookup: CDR1 LGHDT, CDR2 YNNKEL (reference sequence). The length of the CDR3 is 16 residues. The CDR3 coding sequence is TGTGCCAGCAGCCAAGCAGACAGGGGTCCTTTTGGGACGCAGTATTTT. Protein sequence: CASSQADRGPFGTQYF.

The genes are TRBV10-3 and TRBJ2-2; D gene uncertain. V gave up 7 bases and J gave up 2 bases, with 11 bases separating them. Per the germline V gene, CDR1 is ENHRY and CDR2 is SYGVKD. CDR3 length: 14 amino acids. This CDR3 reads CAIKSGHNTGELFF. CDR3 sequence (DNA): TGTGCCATCAAAAGTGGGCACAACACCGGGGAGCTGTTTTTT.

This clonotype was observed a few times. V usage is TRBV15 and J usage is TRBJ2-1, with 9 positions matching TRBD2. The V and J ends lost 0 bases and 8 bases, in that order; junction bases with no gene match: 5. CDR3 length: 15 residues. Germline-derived CDR1 and CDR2 are LNHNV and YYDKDF (reference sequence). DNA of the CDR3: TGTGCCACCAGCAGAGATCAGGGCGGGGGGGATGAGCAGTTCTTC. Protein sequence: CATSRDQGGGDEQFF.

The chain links TRBV4-3 to TRBJ2-1; the match to TRBD1 covers 9 bases. Germline assignment: CDR1 LGHNA and CDR2 YSLEER. This CDR3 region has 16 residues. After removal of 1 base from V and 1 base from J, the junction contained 2 bases not matched to a gene. CDR3 in DNA: TGCGCCAGCAGCCAAGGACAGGGGGGATCCTACAATGAGCAGTTCTTC. Protein product: CASSQGQGGSYNEQFF.

There are many counts of this clonotype. The rearrangement uses TRBV7-8 and TRBJ2-3; D is uncertain. V lost 0 bases, J lost 0 bases, and 10 bases lay in between. This CDR3 has 16 residues. Germline V CDR1 and CDR2: SGHVS, FQNEAQ. The CDR3 loop is CASSLALGASTDTQYF. CDR3 nucleotide sequence: TGTGCCAGCAGCTTAGCCCTAGGTGCTAGCACAGATACGCAGTATTTT.

The chain couples TRBV6-2 or TRBV6-3 to TRBJ2-1; D is possibly TRBD1 (6 bases). The CDR3 consists of 14 residues. Per germline, CDR1 MNHEY and CDR2 SVGEGT. V was shortened by 4 bases and J by 1 base, with 8 bases between the two germline ends. CDR3 bases: TGTGCCAGCAGTTGGCAGGGGTCCTACAATGAGCAGTTCTTC. Its translation: CASSWQGSYNEQFF.